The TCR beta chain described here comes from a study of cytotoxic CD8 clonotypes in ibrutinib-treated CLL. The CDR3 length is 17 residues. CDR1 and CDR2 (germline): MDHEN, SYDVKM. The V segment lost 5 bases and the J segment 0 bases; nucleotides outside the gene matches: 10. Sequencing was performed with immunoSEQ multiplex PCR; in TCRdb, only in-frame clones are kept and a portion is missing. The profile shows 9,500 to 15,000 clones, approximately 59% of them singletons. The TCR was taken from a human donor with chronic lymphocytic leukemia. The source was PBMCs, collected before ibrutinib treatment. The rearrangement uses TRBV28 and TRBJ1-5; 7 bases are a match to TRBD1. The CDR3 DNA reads TGTGCCAGCAGTCCGAGGGGTACAGGGGTTAGCAATCAGCCCCAGCATTTT. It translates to CASSPRGTGVSNQPQHF.